The 30 T cell receptor beta chains presented below share a single source sample, sequenced in a study of beta chain features in type 1 diabetes. Study findings and constraints: For Type 1 diabetes patients, all four CD4+ subsets carried TCRB CDR3s that were moderately but significantly shorter.

Their cognate antigens are unknown. Every isolated RNA sample was fully reverse transcribed, so sequencing captured expressed TCRB transcripts. Repertoires were generated with immunoSEQ multiplex PCR, while TCRdb's copy carries only in-frame clones and drops some. The table has 95,000 to 150,000 clones, around 15% seen once. Sequenced sample: central memory CD4+ T cells from blood. These receptors originate from a man aged 25 to 40 with type 1 diabetes.

V and J are TRBV7-2 and TRBJ2-5; D tentatively reads TRBD1 or TRBD2 (6 bases each). The length of the CDR3 is 14 residues. V was pared by 7 bases and J by 4 bases, with 16 bases between. Germline assignment: CDR1 SGHTA and CDR2 FQGNSA. For the CDR3, the DNA is TGTGCCAGCATTGGAGGGGGGCGTGCAGAGACCCAGTACTTC. Amino acids: CASIGGGRAETQYF.

This chain uses TRBV7-2 with TRBJ1-6, with D possibly TRBD1 on 6 matching bases. This CDR3 is built from 15 residues. The V end was cut by 6 bases, the J end by 9 bases, with 18 bases between. Germline assignment: CDR1 SGHTA and CDR2 FQGNSA. Here the CDR3 DNA reads TGTGCCAGCAGTGACCCGGGACACCCGGGTTCACCCCTCCACTTT. Translated: CASSDPGHPGSPLHF.

The sample holds a few counts of this clone. A read error may account for a junction end that differs from germline. The chain carries TRBV5-1 and TRBJ2-7; 9 bases line up with TRBD2. The germline V gene encodes CDR1 SGHRS and CDR2 YFSETQ. The length of the CDR3 is 15 residues. The DNA of the CDR3 is TGCGCCCGCAGCTTGGCGGGGGGGCTGACCTACGAGCAGTACTTC. Protein: CARSLAGGLTYEQYF.

This clone turned up a few times. The chain carries TRBV14 and TRBJ2-1, with D unclear. Deletions cut 0 bases from V and 13 bases from J, with 13 bases between. CDR1 is SGHDN, CDR2 FVKESK, per germline. The CDR3 loop spans 13 amino acids. CDR3 DNA: TGTGCCAGCAGCCAAGATCTCGGGTCCCCTCAGTTCTTC. Its translation: CASSQDLGSPQFF.

V and J are TRBV2 and TRBJ1-5; 7 bases match TRBD1. CDR1 SNHLY and CDR2 FYNNEI come from the germline V gene. The CDR3 is 18 residues long. V shed 6 bases, J shed 2 bases, and the junction held 16 bases outside the gene matches. CDR3 region: CASSLIGLLGQGNQPQHF. The CDR3 bases are TGTGCCAGCAGCCTTATAGGCCTACTAGGACAGGGCAATCAGCCCCAGCATTTT.

This clone was counted many times. The gene calls are TRBV7-2 and TRBJ1-2; maybe TRBD1 (5 bases). Germline CDR1 and CDR2: SGHTA and FQGNSA. V was trimmed by 4 bases and J by 4 bases, leaving 13 bases between them. This CDR3 is built from 14 residues. The CDR3 protein is CASSSPGRLYGYTF. CDR3 in DNA: TGTGCCAGCAGCTCCCCGGGACGCCTCTATGGCTACACCTTC.

The chain uses TRBV7-9 and TRBJ1-2; D remains ambiguous. The germline gives CDR1 SEHNR, CDR2 FQNEAQ (reference sequence). The CDR3 loop spans 13 amino acids. The V end was cut by 0 bases, the J end by 3 bases, with 5 bases between. The DNA for the CDR3 is TGTGCCAGCAGCTTAGCAACCTACTATGGCTACACCTTC. The encoded protein is CASSLATYYGYTF.

This sequence joins TRBV9 and TRBJ2-3; TRBD2 matches at 8 bases. Germline CDR1 SGDLS, CDR2 YYNGEE. V shed 1 base, J shed 0 bases, and the junction held 4 bases outside the gene matches. The CDR3 is 16 residues long. This CDR3 reads CASSVYGGGSTDTQYF. CDR3 coding DNA: TGTGCCAGCAGCGTATATGGCGGGGGGAGCACAGATACGCAGTATTTT.

V gene TRBV7-2 combines with J gene TRBJ2-5; perhaps TRBD1 as D (5 bases). Germline V gene lookup returns CDR1 SGHTA and CDR2 FQGNSA. The CDR3 covers 16 residues. V dropped 3 bases and J dropped 5 bases, with 19 bases sitting between them. The CDR3 sequence: CASSFSSAVGAETQYF. The CDR3 DNA reads TGTGCCAGCAGCTTTAGCTCTGCGGTTGGGGCGGAGACCCAGTACTTC.

This clone was detected only a few times. The chain couples TRBV18 to TRBJ2-1; no definite D call. The CDR3 loop spans 12 amino acids. The germline V gene has CDR1 KGHSH and CDR2 LQKENI. The V and J ends lost 4 bases and 9 bases respectively, with 10 bases between them. The CDR3 is CASSQRAAEQFF. In DNA, the CDR3 is TGTGCCAGCTCACAAAGGGCGGCTGAGCAGTTCTTC. Using reference TRBV18 and TRBJ2-1 for the parts outside the CDR3, the full variable domain is NAGVMQNPRHLVRRRGQEARLRCSPMKGHSHVYWYRQLPEEGLKFMVYLQKENIIDESGMPKERFSAEFPKEGPSILRIQQVVRGDSAAYFCASSQRAAEQFFGPGTRLTVL.

The rearrangement links TRBV11-2 to TRBJ2-7; perhaps TRBD1 as D (6 bases). V was cut by 5 bases and J by 4 bases, with 12 bases left in between. The CDR3 spans 13 residues. Germline V lookup: CDR1 SGHAT, CDR2 FQNNGV. The CDR3 region is CASSRRTAYEQYF. The CDR3 nucleotides read TGTGCCAGCAGCCGTCGGACAGCGTACGAGCAGTACTTC.

J is TRBJ2-1 and V is TRBV7-8; D remains ambiguous. V was clipped by 7 bases and J by 4 bases, with 11 bases between them. The germline gives CDR1 SGHVS, CDR2 FQNEAQ. The CDR3 spans 13 residues. The CDR3 DNA is TGTGCCAGCAACCACTGGGTGTACAATGAGCAGTTCTTC. Its translation: CASNHWVYNEQFF.

In DNA form, the CDR3 reads TGTGCCAGCTCAACGGGACAGGGGAGTTCTGGAAACACCATATATTTT. Protein product: CASSTGQGSSGNTIYF. The chain couples TRBV18 to TRBJ1-3; 10 bases are shared with TRBD1. CDR1 and CDR2 (germline): KGHSH, LQKENI. V lost 5 bases to trimming and J lost 1 base; unmatched junction nucleotides: 5. The CDR3 is made up of 16 amino acids.

This clone was seen a handful of times. The rearrangement uses TRBV29-1 and TRBJ1-2, with TRBD1 matching over 8 bases. The CDR3 spans 13 residues. Per germline, CDR1 SQVTM and CDR2 ANQGSEA. With V trimmed by 4 bases and J by 4 bases, 5 bases remained unmatched. The CDR3 sequence: CSVVTTGAYGYTF. Written as DNA, the CDR3 is TGCAGCGTTGTCACGACAGGGGCCTATGGCTACACCTTC.

This clone turned up a few times. V gene TRBV5-1 combines with J gene TRBJ2-6; D gene uncertain. Germline V gene lookup returns CDR1 SGHRS and CDR2 YFSETQ. Trimming took off 3 bases at V and 4 bases at J, with 11 bases between the two ends. The CDR3 runs to 15 residues. CDR3 DNA: TGCGCCAGCAGCTCCTCAAGGACCGGGGCCAACGTCCTGACTTTC. Protein sequence: CASSSSRTGANVLTF.

This clone was counted only a few times. The chain carries TRBV10-3 and TRBJ1-2; 12 nucleotides align to TRBD1. CDR1 ENHRY and CDR2 SYGVKD come from the germline V gene. The CDR3 is made up of 15 amino acids. After removal of 3 bases from V and 3 bases from J, the junction contained 2 bases not matched to a gene. The CDR3 loop is CAISEGTGGHYGYTF. The CDR3 bases are TGTGCCATCAGTGAAGGGACAGGGGGCCACTATGGCTACACCTTC.

In this sample, this clone turned up many times. This chain connects TRBV9 to TRBJ1-1; D gene ambiguous. This CDR3 region has 12 residues. Trimming stripped 3 bases from V and 0 bases from J, with 3 bases between. The germline V gene has CDR1 SGDLS and CDR2 YYNGEE. As DNA, the CDR3 is TGTGCCAGCAGCGGGATGAACACTGAAGCTTTCTTT. Protein product: CASSGMNTEAFF.

This clone was seen a handful of times. J is TRBJ2-3 and V is TRBV7-3; 9 nucleotides agree with TRBD2. CDR1 is SGHTA and CDR2 is FQGTGA in the germline V gene. V trimming: 5 bases; J trimming: 3 bases; junction bases outside the gene matches: 9. The CDR3 totals 16 residues. CDR3 bases: TGTGCCAGCAGCCGAACAGGGACTAGCAGGACAGATACGCAGTATTTT. Protein product: CASSRTGTSRTDTQYF. The variable domain in full, with the rest retrieved from reference TRBV7-3 and TRBJ2-3, is GAGVSQTPSNKVTEKGKYVELRCDPISGHTALYWYRQSLGQGPEFLIYFQGTGAADDSGLPNDRFFAVRPEGSVSTLKIQRTERGDSAVYLCASSRTGTSRTDTQYFGPGTRLTVL.

This clone was seen a few times. J is TRBJ2-3 and V is TRBV7-2; either TRBD1 or TRBD2 may supply D (6 bases each). From germline, CDR1 is SGHTA and CDR2 FQGNSA. The V end lost 0 bases, the J end lost 11 bases, and 15 bases lay between the germline ends. The CDR3 is made up of 14 amino acids. DNA for the CDR3: TGTGCCAGCAGCTTAGCGGGGGGCCCGGTTGTGCAGTATTTT. It is translated as CASSLAGGPVVQYF. The variable domain in full, completed from reference TRBV7-2 and TRBJ2-3, reads GAGVSQSPSNKVTEKGKDVELRCDPISGHTALYWYRQSLGQGLEFLIYFQGNSAPDKSGLPSDRFSAERTGGSVSTLTIQRTQQEDSAVYLCASSLAGGPVVQYFGPGTRLTVL.

This clone showed up just a few times. J is TRBJ2-1 and V is TRBV11-2; maybe TRBD2 (6 bases). V lost 3 bases and J lost 4, with 13 bases in between. In germline, CDR1 is SGHAT, CDR2 FQNNGV. This CDR3 contains 15 residues. CDR3 sequence (DNA): TGTGCCAGCAGCTTCTCAGGAGGGAAGTACAATGAGCAGTTCTTC. Its protein product is CASSFSGGKYNEQFF. Together with reference TRBV11-2 and TRBJ2-1, the CDR3 gives the full variable domain: EAGVAQSPRYKIIEKRQSVAFWCNPISGHATLYWYQQILGQGPKLLIQFQNNGVVDDSQLPKDRFSAERLKGVDSTLKIQPAKLEDSAVYLCASSFSGGKYNEQFFGPGTRLTVL.

This chain links TRBV27 with TRBJ2-6; the D gene is possibly TRBD1 (6 bases). The germline gives CDR1 MNHEY, CDR2 SMNVEV (reference sequence). CDR3 length: 15 amino acids. V lost 5 bases to trimming and J lost 2 bases, with 10 bases between them. CDR3 sequence: CASSTAGAGANVLTF. The CDR3 DNA sequence: TGTGCCAGCAGTACCGCAGGGGCTGGGGCCAACGTCCTGACTTTC.

This clone was seen at least ten times. This sequence joins TRBV15 and TRBJ1-2; D is unclear. V lost 0 bases and J 2 bases, leaving 10 bases between the germline ends. From germline, CDR1 is LNHNV and CDR2 YYDKDF (reference sequence). CDR3 length: 15 residues. The CDR3 DNA reads TGTGCCACCAGCAGAGATCACACAGAGAACTATGGCTACACCTTC. This codes for CATSRDHTENYGYTF.

This clone was observed a handful of times. The chain joins TRBV2 to TRBJ2-1; D might be TRBD2 (6 bases). CDR1 is SNHLY, CDR2 FYNNEI, per germline. The V and J ends lost 4 bases and 9 bases respectively, with 16 bases between them. The CDR3 runs 14 residues. Here the CDR3 reads CASSVGLAMSEQFF. CDR3 coding DNA: TGTGCCAGCAGTGTAGGGCTAGCGATGAGTGAGCAGTTCTTC.

The chain has TRBV15 and TRBJ2-7; D is undetermined. V was trimmed by 0 bases and J by 4 bases, leaving 1 base between them. The CDR3 sequence is 11 residues long. The germline gives CDR1 LNHNV, CDR2 YYDKDF (reference sequence). The CDR3 protein is CATSREYEQYF. Here the CDR3 DNA reads TGTGCCACCAGCAGAGAGTACGAGCAGTACTTC.

This chain uses TRBV30 with TRBJ1-2; weak D call: TRBD1 (6 bases). V lost 4 bases, J lost 0 bases, and 12 bases lay in between. The length of the CDR3 is 14 residues. CDR1 and CDR2 (germline): GTSNPN, SVGIG (reference sequence). The CDR3 region is CAWTRDTANYGYTF. As DNA, the CDR3 is TGTGCCTGGACTAGGGACACCGCTAACTATGGCTACACCTTC.

This chain connects TRBV9 to TRBJ2-3; 9 bases match TRBD1. V gave up 3 bases and J gave up 2 bases; unmatched junction bases: 7. The CDR3 spans 16 residues. In germline, CDR1 is SGDLS, CDR2 YYNGEE. CDR3 loop: CASSAPGQGFTDTQYF. CDR3 coding DNA: TGTGCCAGCAGCGCGCCGGGACAGGGATTCACAGATACGCAGTATTTT.

This chain joins TRBV6-1 and TRBJ2-7, with TRBD1 matching over 8 bases. The CDR3 contains 15 residues. Germline values: CDR1 MNHNS, CDR2 SASEGT. Losses at the gene ends were 3 bases for V and 0 bases for J; bases not matched to a gene: 4. The CDR3 sequence is CASSEGGQASYEQYF. The CDR3 DNA sequence: TGTGCCAGCAGTGAGGGGGGACAGGCCTCCTACGAGCAGTACTTC.

The V and J genes are TRBV2 and TRBJ1-6; D might be TRBD1 (6 bases). V was clipped by 1 base and J by 3 bases, with 13 bases between them. Looked up from germline, CDR1 is SNHLY and CDR2 is FYNNEI. This CDR3 has 17 amino acids. The CDR3 protein is CASSEVNQGNYNSPLHF. CDR3 sequence (DNA): TGTGCCAGCAGTGAAGTAAACCAGGGGAACTATAATTCACCCCTCCACTTT.

The chain joins TRBV30 to TRBJ1-6, with D tentatively TRBD1 (6 bases). The CDR3 spans 14 residues. The V gene lost 7 bases and the J gene lost 8 bases, with 18 bases spanning the gap. From germline, CDR1 is GTSNPN and CDR2 SVGIG (reference sequence). The CDR3 here is CAYQGKGWDSPLHF. The CDR3 DNA is TGTGCCTACCAGGGGAAAGGATGGGATTCACCCCTCCACTTT.

This clone was counted a few times. The chain links TRBV7-2 to TRBJ2-7, with 7 nucleotides matching TRBD1. The germline V gene encodes CDR1 SGHTA and CDR2 FQGNSA. J gave up 2 bases and V 4 bases, and 5 bases lay outside the gene matches. The CDR3 runs 14 residues. CDR3 sequence: CASSSPGQTYEQYF. The CDR3 nucleotides are TGTGCCAGCAGCTCGCCGGGACAGACCTACGAGCAGTACTTC.